The 19 T cell receptor beta chains below all came from one sample that was sequenced in a study of shared clonotypes between healthy human individuals. Sequenced by immunoSEQ multiplex PCR; TCRdb stores in-frame clones only, minus some. The sample lists a few million clones; 85% to 95% were seen once. The source material was naive CD4+ T cells from PBMCs. Noted subset: CD45RA+ positively selected. The receptors stem from a man younger than 35 in good health. Some clones in this sample may be carry-over from other donors' samples.

About this clone: Sequence at one end of the junction differs from germline and may be a read error. The chain's CDR3 is CAARAGANTGELFF. Here the CDR3 DNA reads TGTGCCGCCAGGGCTGGAGCGAACACCGGGGAGCTGTTTTTT. The genes are TRBV15 and TRBJ2-2; D is perhaps TRBD1 (5 bases). Germline V CDR1 and CDR2: LNHNV, YYDKDF (reference sequence). The CDR3 length is 14 residues.

The genes are TRBV5-4 and TRBJ1-5, with unresolved D. The CDR3 has 15 amino acids. V was trimmed by 2 bases and J by 0 bases, leaving 9 bases between them. From germline, CDR1 is SGHNT and CDR2 YYREEE (reference sequence). CDR3 in DNA: TGTGCCAGCAGCTTCGGGGTGGATAGCAATCAGCCCCAGCATTTT. It yields the protein CASSFGVDSNQPQHF.

The chain is built from TRBV5-1 and TRBJ1-6, with D unresolved. Germline V gives CDR1 SGHRS, CDR2 YFSETQ. Trimming stripped 4 bases from V and 7 bases from J, with 9 bases between. This CDR3 is 13 amino acids long. CDR3 nucleotide sequence: TGCGCCAGCAGCACGGACGGGAATTCACCCCTCCACTTT. Its protein product is CASSTDGNSPLHF.

The chain links TRBV5-1 to TRBJ2-7; D could derive from TRBD1 or TRBD2 (5 bases each). The CDR3 has 15 residues. Trimming shortened V by 3 bases and J by 0 bases, and 13 bases separated the two germline ends. Per germline, CDR1 SGHRS and CDR2 YFSETQ. This CDR3 reads CASSSGTRSSYEQYF. As DNA, the CDR3 is TGCGCCAGCAGCTCCGGGACGCGAAGCTCCTACGAGCAGTACTTC.

This clone has just one count. V is TRBV10-2 and J is TRBJ2-7; a weak D match, TRBD2 (7 bases). The CDR3 has 15 residues. CDR1 and CDR2 (germline): WSHSY, SAAADI. V was cut by 3 bases and J by 7 bases, with 19 bases left in between. The CDR3 is CASSDFGGPNREQYF. The CDR3 nucleotides are TGCGCCAGCAGTGATTTCGGGGGGCCCAATAGGGAGCAGTACTTC.

The rearrangement uses TRBV28 and TRBJ2-7; 7 nucleotides agree with TRBD1. Germline loops: CDR1 MDHEN, CDR2 SYDVKM. This CDR3 is 14 amino acids long. The V segment lost 5 bases and the J segment 6 bases; nucleotides outside the gene matches: 10. This CDR3 is CASSPGTVPGEQYF. The CDR3, as DNA: TGTGCCAGCAGTCCCGGGACAGTCCCTGGCGAGCAGTACTTC.

The V call is TRBV11-1, the J call TRBJ2-7; the D gene is possibly TRBD2 (5 bases). V lost 1 base and J 0 bases, leaving 10 bases between the germline ends. Germline V gene data show CDR1 as SGHAT and CDR2 as FQDESV (reference sequence). The CDR3 consists of 15 residues. The CDR3 coding sequence is TGTGCCAGCAGCTTAGTCTCAGGACTCTCCTACGAGCAGTACTTC. Its protein is CASSLVSGLSYEQYF.

This CDR3 is CASSESGTNQPQHF. CDR3 sequence (DNA): TGCGCCAGCAGTGAGAGCGGCACCAATCAGCCCCAGCATTTT. V is TRBV10-2 and J is TRBJ1-5, with D unresolved. V was clipped by 2 bases and J by 3 bases, with 8 bases between them. This CDR3 comprises 14 residues. Germline V gene data show CDR1 as WSHSY and CDR2 as SAAADI.

Comments on this clone: Different DNA sequences within this sample yield the same CDR3. V and J are TRBV2 and TRBJ2-7, with D uncertain. Trimming removed 4 bases from V and 4 bases from J, with 5 bases in between. The CDR3 sequence is 11 residues long. Germline V CDR1 and CDR2: SNHLY, FYNNEI. The CDR3 protein is CASSAQYEQYF. CDR3 bases: TGTGCCAGCAGTGCACAATACGAGCAGTACTTC. Full variable domain (outside the CDR3, taken from reference TRBV2 and TRBJ2-7): EPEVTQTPSHQVTQMGQEVILRCVPISNHLYFYWYRQILGQKVEFLVSFYNNEISEKSEIFDDQFSVERPDGSNFTLKIRSTKLEDSAMYFCASSAQYEQYFGPGTRLTVT.

The chain joins TRBV5-4 to TRBJ2-1; D may be TRBD2 (5 bases). Looked up from germline, CDR1 is SGHNT and CDR2 is YYREEE (reference sequence). Trimming stripped 0 bases from V and 9 bases from J, with 16 bases between. The CDR3 length is 15 residues. For the CDR3, the DNA is TGTGCCAGCAGCTTGGGCCTAGCCGGCCTAGGTGAGCAGTTCTTC. Protein: CASSLGLAGLGEQFF.

The chain employs TRBV5-3 and TRBJ1-1, with D maybe TRBD1 (5 bases). TRBV5-3 belongs to the ORF category, with a function that is uncertain. V was clipped by 4 bases and J by 2 bases, with 15 bases between them. The CDR3 spans 15 residues. The CDR3 DNA is TGTGCCAGAAGCGGTGATGGTGGGGCAAACACTGAAGCTTTCTTT. Translation: CARSGDGGANTEAFF.

V gene TRBV19 combines with J gene TRBJ1-1, with D perhaps TRBD1 (5 bases). Trimming shortened V by 3 bases and J by 4 bases, and 21 bases separated the two germline ends. Germline CDR1 LNHDA, CDR2 SQIVND (reference sequence). The CDR3 length is 17 residues. CDR3: CASSIWGPRELGTEAFF. For the CDR3, the DNA is TGTGCCAGTAGTATTTGGGGACCCCGGGAATTGGGCACTGAAGCTTTCTTT.

The chain carries TRBV5-4 and TRBJ2-1; 10 nucleotides match TRBD2. The ends lost 5 bases at V and 0 bases at J; junction bases unmatched: 5. The CDR3 runs to 16 residues. Germline CDR1 reads SGHNT; CDR2 reads YYREEE (reference sequence). In DNA form, the CDR3 reads TGTGCCAGCAGGCCTAGCGGGAGTCCCTCCTACAATGAGCAGTTCTTC. Translating it yields CASRPSGSPSYNEQFF. Variable domain in full (rest from reference TRBV5-4 and TRBJ2-1): ETGVTQSPTHLIKTRGQQVTLRCSSQSGHNTVSWYQQALGQGPQFIFQYYREEENGRGNFPPRFSGLQFPNYSSELNVNALELDDSALYLCASRPSGSPSYNEQFFGPGTRLTVL.

This clone was counted a single time. The chain has TRBV30 and TRBJ2-7, with 7 bases that match TRBD1. V was clipped by 8 bases and J by 4 bases; unmatched bases: 8. The CDR3 has 12 amino acids. CDR1 is GTSNPN, CDR2 SVGIG, per germline (reference sequence). The CDR3 loop is CARQGRGYEQYF. The CDR3 DNA is TGTGCCAGACAGGGTAGGGGTTACGAGCAGTACTTC.

The chain joins TRBV27 to TRBJ2-7; the match to TRBD1 covers 9 bases. Trimming took 9 bases from V and 6 from J; bases not matched to a gene: 9. The CDR3 totals 13 residues. CDR1 and CDR2 (germline): MNHEY, SMNVEV (reference sequence). This CDR3 is CARSRQGGREQYF. The CDR3, as DNA: TGTGCCAGATCTCGACAGGGGGGGCGCGAGCAGTACTTC.

The gene calls are TRBV7-2 and TRBJ1-1; TRBD1 might be the D (6 bases). Germline values: CDR1 SGHTA, CDR2 FQGNSA. V shed 6 bases and J shed 2 bases, with 13 bases lying between them. The CDR3 has 14 residues. Here the CDR3 DNA reads TGTGCCAGCAGTCCGAACAGGGCTAACACTGAAGCTTTCTTT. Translating it yields CASSPNRANTEAFF.

The J gene is TRBJ2-7, the V gene TRBV27; D gene ambiguous. V was pared by 3 bases and J by 5 bases, with 23 bases between. The CDR3 extends over 17 amino acids. Germline V CDR1 and CDR2: MNHEY, SMNVEV (reference sequence). CDR3 nucleotide sequence: TGTGCCAGCAGTTTTCGACGCTCCCAAGTTCAGGCCCACGAGCAGTACTTC. Protein sequence: CASSFRRSQVQAHEQYF.

Remarks on this clone: Other DNA sequences in the same sample also yield this CDR3. The chain employs TRBV9 and TRBJ2-1; 8 bases are a match to TRBD2. CDR3 length equals 15 residues. Looked up from germline, CDR1 is SGDLS and CDR2 is YYNGEE. The ends lost 1 base at V and 4 bases at J; junction bases unmatched: 4. DNA for the CDR3: TGTGCCAGCAGCGTAAGCGGGAGCGGTTACAATGAGCAGTTCTTC. Translating gives CASSVSGSGYNEQFF.

This chain uses TRBV13 with TRBJ2-2; 7 nucleotides agree with TRBD1. CDR3 length: 14 amino acids. The trim removed 5 bases at V and 6 bases at J, leaving 6 bases unmatched. The germline gives CDR1 PRHDT, CDR2 FYEKMQ (reference sequence). CDR3 amino acids: CASSHRQGSGELFF. DNA of the CDR3: TGTGCCAGCAGCCACCGACAGGGCTCCGGGGAGCTGTTTTTT.